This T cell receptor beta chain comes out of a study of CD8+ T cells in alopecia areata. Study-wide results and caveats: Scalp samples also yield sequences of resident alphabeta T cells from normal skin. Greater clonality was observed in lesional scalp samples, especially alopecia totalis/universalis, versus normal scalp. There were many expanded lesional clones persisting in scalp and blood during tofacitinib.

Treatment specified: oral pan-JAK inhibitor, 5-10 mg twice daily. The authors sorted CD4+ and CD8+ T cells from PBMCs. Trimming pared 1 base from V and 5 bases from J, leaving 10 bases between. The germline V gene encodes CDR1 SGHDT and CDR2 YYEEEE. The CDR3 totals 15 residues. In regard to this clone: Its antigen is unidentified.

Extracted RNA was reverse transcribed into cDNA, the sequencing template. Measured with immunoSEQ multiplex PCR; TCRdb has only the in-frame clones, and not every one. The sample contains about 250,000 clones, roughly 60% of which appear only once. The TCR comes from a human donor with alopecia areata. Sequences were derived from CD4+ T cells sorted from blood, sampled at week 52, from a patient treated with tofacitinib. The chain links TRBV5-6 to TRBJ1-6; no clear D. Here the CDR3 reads CASSLRWGNNSPLHF. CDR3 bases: TGTGCCAGCAGCTTGCGCTGGGGTAATAATTCACCCCTCCACTTT.